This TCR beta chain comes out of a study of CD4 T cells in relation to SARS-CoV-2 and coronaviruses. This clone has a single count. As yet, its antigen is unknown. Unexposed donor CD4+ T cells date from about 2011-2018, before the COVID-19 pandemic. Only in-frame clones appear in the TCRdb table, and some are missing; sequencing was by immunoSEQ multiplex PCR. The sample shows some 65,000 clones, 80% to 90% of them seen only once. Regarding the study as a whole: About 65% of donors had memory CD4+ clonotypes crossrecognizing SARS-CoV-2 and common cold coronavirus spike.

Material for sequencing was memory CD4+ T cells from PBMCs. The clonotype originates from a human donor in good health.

The CDR3 sequence: CASSERLSNYGYTF. The CDR3 DNA follows: TGTGCCAGCAGTGAACGGCTCAGTAACTATGGCTACACCTTC. The chain is built from TRBV2 and TRBJ1-2; D is undetermined. Trimming removed 2 bases at V and 1 base at J, with 8 bases between. The CDR3 consists of 14 residues. Germline V CDR1 and CDR2: SNHLY, FYNNEI.